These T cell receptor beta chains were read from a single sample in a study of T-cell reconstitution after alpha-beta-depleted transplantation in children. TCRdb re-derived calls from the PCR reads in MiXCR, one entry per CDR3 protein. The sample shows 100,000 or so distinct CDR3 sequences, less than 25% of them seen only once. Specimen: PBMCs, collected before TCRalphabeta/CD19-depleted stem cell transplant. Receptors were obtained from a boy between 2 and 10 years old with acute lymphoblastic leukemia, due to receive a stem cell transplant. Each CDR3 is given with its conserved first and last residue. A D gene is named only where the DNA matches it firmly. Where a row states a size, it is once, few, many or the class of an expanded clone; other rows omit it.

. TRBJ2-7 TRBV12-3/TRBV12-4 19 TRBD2 CARSPMTSGIGPSSYEQYF TGTGCCCGCAGTCCTATGACTAGCGGGATCGGTCCGTCCTCCTACGAGCAGTACTTC
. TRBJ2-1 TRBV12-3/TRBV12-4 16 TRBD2 CASKSGLAGGLDEQFF TGTGCCAGCAAATCAGGACTAGCGGGAGGGCTCGATGAGCAGTTCTTC
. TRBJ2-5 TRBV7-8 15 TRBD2 CASSPQLAVQETQYF TGTGCCAGCAGCCCGCAACTAGCGGTTCAAGAGACCCAGTACTTC
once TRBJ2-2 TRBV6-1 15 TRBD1 CASIPDRGLTGELFF TGTGCCAGCATTCCGGACAGGGGGCTCACCGGGGAGCTGTTTTTT
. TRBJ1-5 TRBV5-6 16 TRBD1 CASSSTTGVLGQPQHF TGTGCCAGCAGCTCTACTACAGGGGTTCTAGGGCAGCCCCAGCATTTT
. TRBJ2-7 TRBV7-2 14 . CASSFAGMRDEQYF TGTGCCAGCAGCTTTGCGGGGATGAGAGACGAGCAGTACTTC
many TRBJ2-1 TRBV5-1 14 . CASSLPGTPNEQFF TGCGCCAGCAGCCTACCCGGGACTCCCAATGAGCAGTTCTTC
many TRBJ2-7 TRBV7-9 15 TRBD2 CASSLEGAGVYEQYF TGTGCCAGCAGCTTAGAAGGAGCGGGGGTCTACGAGCAGTACTTC
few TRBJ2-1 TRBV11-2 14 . CASSRNWREGEQFF TGTGCCAGCAGCCGTAATTGGAGGGAAGGTGAGCAGTTCTTC
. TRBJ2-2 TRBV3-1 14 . CASGNGAGTGELFF TGTGCCAGCGGAAACGGGGCGGGGACCGGGGAGCTGTTTTTT
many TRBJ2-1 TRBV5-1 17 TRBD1 CASKRPGTGGRRNEQFF TGCGCCAGCAAACGTCCCGGGACAGGGGGTAGGCGCAATGAGCAGTTCTTC
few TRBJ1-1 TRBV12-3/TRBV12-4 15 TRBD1 CASSLAQGANTEAFF TGTGCCAGCAGTTTAGCGCAGGGGGCGAACACTGAAGCTTTCTTT
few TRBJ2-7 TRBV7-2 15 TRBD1 CASSPSYGTGNEQYF TGTGCCAGCAGCCCTTCTTACGGGACAGGGAACGAGCAGTACTTC
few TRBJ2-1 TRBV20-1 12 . CSARAQLGLWFF TGCAGTGCTAGAGCTCAGTTGGGGCTCTGGTTCTTC
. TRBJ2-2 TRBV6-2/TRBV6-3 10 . CASGTGELFF TGTGCCAGCGGTACCGGGGAGCTGTTTTTT
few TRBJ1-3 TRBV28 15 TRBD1 CASSFAGGTGNTIYF TGTGCCAGCAGCTTCGCAGGGGGAACTGGAAACACCATATATTTT
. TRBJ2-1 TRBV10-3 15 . CAISPAALSYNEQFF TGTGCCATCAGCCCTGCTGCCCTTTCCTACAATGAGCAGTTCTTC
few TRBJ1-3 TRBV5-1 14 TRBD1 CASSPDGQGNTIYF TGCGCCAGCAGCCCCGACGGACAGGGTAACACCATATATTTT
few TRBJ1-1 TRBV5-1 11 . CASSSGGPAFF TGCGCCAGCAGCTCGGGAGGGCCCGCTTTCTTT
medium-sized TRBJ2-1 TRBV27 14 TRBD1 CASTAGTGYNEQFF TGTGCCAGCACCGCTGGGACAGGCTACAATGAGCAGTTCTTC
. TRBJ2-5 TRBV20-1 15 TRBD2 CSARFQAGVGETQYF TGCAGTGCAAGGTTCCAAGCGGGAGTGGGTGAGACCCAGTACTTC
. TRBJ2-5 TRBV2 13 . CASSESGAETQYF TGTGCCAGCAGTGAATCGGGGGCAGAGACCCAGTACTTC
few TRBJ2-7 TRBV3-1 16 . CASSPREKRSLNEQYF TGTGCCAGCAGCCCTCGAGAAAAGCGGAGCCTCAACGAGCAGTACTTC
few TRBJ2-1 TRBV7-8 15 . CASSPLGGAKDEQFF TGTGCCAGCAGCCCATTAGGGGGGGCGAAGGATGAGCAGTTCTTC
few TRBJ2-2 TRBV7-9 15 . CASSYRGIDTGELFF TGTGCCAGCAGCTACAGAGGCATAGACACCGGGGAGCTGTTTTTT
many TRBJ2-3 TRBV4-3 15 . CASSQEGFSTDTQYF TGCGCCAGCAGCCAAGAAGGTTTCAGCACAGATACGCAGTATTTT
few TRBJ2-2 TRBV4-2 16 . CASSQPSGGNTGELFF TGTGCCAGCAGCCAACCGAGCGGAGGTAACACCGGGGAGCTGTTTTTT
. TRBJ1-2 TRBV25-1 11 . CASSDHLGYTF TGTGCCAGCAGTGACCATCTTGGCTACACCTTC
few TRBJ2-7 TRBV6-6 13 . CASSLLATYEQYF TGTGCCAGCAGCCTACTGGCCACCTACGAGCAGTACTTC
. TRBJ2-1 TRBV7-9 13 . CAPGEGADNEQFF TGTGCCCCTGGGGAGGGGGCAGACAATGAGCAGTTCTTC
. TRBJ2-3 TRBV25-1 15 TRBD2 CASSVGTSATDTQYF TGTGCCAGCAGTGTCGGGACTAGCGCCACAGATACGCAGTATTTT
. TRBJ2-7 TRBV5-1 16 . CASSLRPEDTAYEQYF TGCGCCAGCAGCTTGCGGCCCGAGGATACGGCCTACGAGCAGTACTTC
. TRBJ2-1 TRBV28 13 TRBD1 CATSYRGRNEQFF TGTGCCACCTCTTACAGGGGGCGGAATGAGCAGTTCTTC